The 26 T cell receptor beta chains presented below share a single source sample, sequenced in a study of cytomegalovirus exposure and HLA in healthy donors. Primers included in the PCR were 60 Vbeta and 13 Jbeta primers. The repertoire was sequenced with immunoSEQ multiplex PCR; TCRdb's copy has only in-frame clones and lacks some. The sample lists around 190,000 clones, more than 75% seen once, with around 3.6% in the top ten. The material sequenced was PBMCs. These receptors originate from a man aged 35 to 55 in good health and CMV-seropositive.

The CDR3 coding sequence is TGTGCCAGCAGCTTGGGACCAGGGGTCTACAATGAGCAGTTCTTC. Protein product: CASSLGPGVYNEQFF. This chain connects TRBV5-4 to TRBJ2-1; TRBD1 is a possible D gene (6 bases). Trimming cost V 0 bases and J 3 bases, with 10 bases left between them. This CDR3 is built from 15 residues. Germline values: CDR1 SGHNT, CDR2 YYREEE (reference sequence).

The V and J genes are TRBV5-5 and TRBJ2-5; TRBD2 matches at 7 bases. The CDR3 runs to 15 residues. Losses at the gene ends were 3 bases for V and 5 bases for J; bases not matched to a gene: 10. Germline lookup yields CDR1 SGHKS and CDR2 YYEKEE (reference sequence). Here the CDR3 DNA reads TGTGCCAGCAGCTGGGGGGGGGTGGTTTCGGAGACCCAGTACTTC. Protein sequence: CASSWGGVVSETQYF. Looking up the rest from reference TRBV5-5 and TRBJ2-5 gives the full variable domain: DAGVTQSPTHLIKTRGQQVTLRCSPISGHKSVSWYQQVLGQGPQFIFQYYEKEERGRGNFPDRFSARQFPNYSSELNVNALLLGDSALYLCASSWGGVVSETQYFGPGTRLLVL.

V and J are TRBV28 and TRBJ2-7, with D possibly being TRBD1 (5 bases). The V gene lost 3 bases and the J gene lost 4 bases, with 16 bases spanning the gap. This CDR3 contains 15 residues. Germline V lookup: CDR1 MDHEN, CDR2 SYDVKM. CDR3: CASSFRGSQGYEQYF. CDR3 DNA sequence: TGTGCCAGCAGTTTTAGGGGCAGCCAAGGGTACGAGCAGTACTTC.

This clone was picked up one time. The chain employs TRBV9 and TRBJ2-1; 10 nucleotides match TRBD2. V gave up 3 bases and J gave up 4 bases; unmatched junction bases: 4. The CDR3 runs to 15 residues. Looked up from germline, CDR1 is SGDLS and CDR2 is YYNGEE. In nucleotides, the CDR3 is TGTGCCAGCAGCGAGAGCGGGAGGGATTACAATGAGCAGTTCTTC. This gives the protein CASSESGRDYNEQFF.

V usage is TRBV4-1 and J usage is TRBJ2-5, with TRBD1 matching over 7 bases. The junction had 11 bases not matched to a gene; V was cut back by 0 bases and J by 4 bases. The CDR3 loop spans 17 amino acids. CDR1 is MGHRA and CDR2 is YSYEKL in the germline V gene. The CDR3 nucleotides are TGCGCCAGCAGCCAAGATTGGGACAGCCGGGACGGAGAGACCCAGTACTTC. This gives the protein CASSQDWDSRDGETQYF.

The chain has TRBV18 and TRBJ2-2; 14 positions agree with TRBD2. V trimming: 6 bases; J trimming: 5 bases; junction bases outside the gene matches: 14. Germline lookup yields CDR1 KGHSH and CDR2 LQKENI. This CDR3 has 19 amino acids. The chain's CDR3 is CASSSSRTGLAGGTGELFF. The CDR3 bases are TGTGCCAGCTCCTCGTCCCGGACAGGACTAGCGGGAGGTACCGGGGAGCTGTTTTTT.

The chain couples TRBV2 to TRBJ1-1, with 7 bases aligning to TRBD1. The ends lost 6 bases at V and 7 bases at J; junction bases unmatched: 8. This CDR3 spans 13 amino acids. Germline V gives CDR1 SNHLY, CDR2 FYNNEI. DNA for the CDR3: TGTGCCAGCAGACAGGGGACATTCGGTGAAGCTTTCTTT. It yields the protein CASRQGTFGEAFF.

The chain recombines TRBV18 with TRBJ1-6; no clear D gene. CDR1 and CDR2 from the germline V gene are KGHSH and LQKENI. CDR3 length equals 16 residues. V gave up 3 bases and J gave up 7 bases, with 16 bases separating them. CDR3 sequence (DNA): TGTGCCAGCTCACCGGGAGGGCTGGGGAAGAATTCACCCCTCCACTTT. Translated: CASSPGGLGKNSPLHF.

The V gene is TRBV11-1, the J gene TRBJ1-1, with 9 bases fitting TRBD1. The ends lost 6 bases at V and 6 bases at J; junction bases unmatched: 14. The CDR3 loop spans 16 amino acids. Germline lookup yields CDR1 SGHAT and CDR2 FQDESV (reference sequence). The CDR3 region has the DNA TGTGCCAGCAGGAGGGGTGAAGGACAGGGGTATCCTGAAGCTTTCTTT. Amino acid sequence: CASRRGEGQGYPEAFF.

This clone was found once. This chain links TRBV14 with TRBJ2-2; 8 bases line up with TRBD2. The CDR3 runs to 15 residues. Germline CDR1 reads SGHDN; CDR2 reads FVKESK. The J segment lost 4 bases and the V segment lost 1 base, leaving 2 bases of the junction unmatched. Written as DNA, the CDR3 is TGTGCCAGCAGCCAAGTAGCGGGATTCACCGGGGAGCTGTTTTTT. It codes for CASSQVAGFTGELFF. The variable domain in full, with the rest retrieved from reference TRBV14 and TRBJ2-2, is EAGVTQFPSHSVIEKGQTVTLRCDPISGHDNLYWYRRVMGKEIKFLLHFVKESKQDESGMPNNRFLAERTGGTYSTLKVQPAELEDSGVYFCASSQVAGFTGELFFGEGSRLTVL.

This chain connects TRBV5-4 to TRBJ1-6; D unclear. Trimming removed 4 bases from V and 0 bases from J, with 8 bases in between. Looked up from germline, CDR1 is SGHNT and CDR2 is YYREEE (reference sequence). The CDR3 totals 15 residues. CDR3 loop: CASSVRGSYNSPLHF. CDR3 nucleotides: TGTGCCAGCAGCGTCCGGGGCTCCTATAATTCACCCCTCCACTTT. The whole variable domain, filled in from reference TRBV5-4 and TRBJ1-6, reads ETGVTQSPTHLIKTRGQQVTLRCSSQSGHNTVSWYQQALGQGPQFIFQYYREEENGRGNFPPRFSGLQFPNYSSELNVNALELDDSALYLCASSVRGSYNSPLHFGNGTRLTVT.

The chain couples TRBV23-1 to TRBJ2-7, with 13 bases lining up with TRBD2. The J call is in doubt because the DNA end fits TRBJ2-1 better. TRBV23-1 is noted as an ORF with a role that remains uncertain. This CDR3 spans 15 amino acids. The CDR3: CASGQGLAGINEQFF. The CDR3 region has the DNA TGCGCCAGCGGCCAGGGACTAGCGGGGATTAATGAGCAGTTCTTC.

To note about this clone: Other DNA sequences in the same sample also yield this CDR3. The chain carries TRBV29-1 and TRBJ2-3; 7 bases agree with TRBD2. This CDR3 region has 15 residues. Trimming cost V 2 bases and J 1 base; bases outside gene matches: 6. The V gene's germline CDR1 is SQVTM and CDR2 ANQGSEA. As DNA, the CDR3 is TGCAGCGTTGAATGGTTGGCGGGAGGCACAGATACGCAGTATTTT. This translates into CSVEWLAGGTDTQYF.

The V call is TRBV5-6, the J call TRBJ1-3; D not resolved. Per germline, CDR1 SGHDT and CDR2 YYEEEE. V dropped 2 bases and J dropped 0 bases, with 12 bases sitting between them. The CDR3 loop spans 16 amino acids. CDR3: CASSFFGPSSGNTIYF. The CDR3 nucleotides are TGTGCCAGCAGCTTTTTTGGGCCGAGCTCTGGAAACACCATATATTTT.

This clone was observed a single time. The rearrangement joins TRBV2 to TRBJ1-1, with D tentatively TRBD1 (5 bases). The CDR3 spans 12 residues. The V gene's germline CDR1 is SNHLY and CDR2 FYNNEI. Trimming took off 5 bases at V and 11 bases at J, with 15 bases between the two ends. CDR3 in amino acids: CASSSDSFGAFF. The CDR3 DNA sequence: TGTGCCAGCAGTTCCGACAGTTTCGGGGCTTTCTTT.

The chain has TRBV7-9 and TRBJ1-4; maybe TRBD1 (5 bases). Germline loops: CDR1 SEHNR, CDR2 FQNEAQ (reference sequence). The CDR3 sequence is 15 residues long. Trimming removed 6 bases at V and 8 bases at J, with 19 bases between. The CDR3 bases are TGTGCCAGCAGAAATACCGGGACGGGGGACGAAAAACTGTTTTTT. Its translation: CASRNTGTGDEKLFF. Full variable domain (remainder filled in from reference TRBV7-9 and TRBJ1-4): DTGVSQNPRHKITKRGQNVTFRCDPISEHNRLYWYRQTLGQGPEFLTYFQNEAQLEKSRLLSDRFSAERPKGSFSTLEIQRTEQGDSAMYLCASRNTGTGDEKLFFGSGTQLSVL.

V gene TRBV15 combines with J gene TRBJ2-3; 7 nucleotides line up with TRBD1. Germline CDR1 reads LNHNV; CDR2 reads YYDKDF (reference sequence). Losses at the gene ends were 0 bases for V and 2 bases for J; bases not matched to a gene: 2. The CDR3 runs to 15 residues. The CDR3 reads CATSRETGNTDTQYF. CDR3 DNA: TGTGCCACCAGCAGAGAGACAGGGAACACAGATACGCAGTATTTT.

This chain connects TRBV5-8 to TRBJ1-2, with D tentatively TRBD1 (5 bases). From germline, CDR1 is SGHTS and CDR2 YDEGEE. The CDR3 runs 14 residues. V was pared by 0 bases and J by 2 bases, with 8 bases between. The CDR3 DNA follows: TGTGCCAGCAGCTTGGGGCAGGGCAACTATGGCTACACCTTC. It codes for CASSLGQGNYGYTF.

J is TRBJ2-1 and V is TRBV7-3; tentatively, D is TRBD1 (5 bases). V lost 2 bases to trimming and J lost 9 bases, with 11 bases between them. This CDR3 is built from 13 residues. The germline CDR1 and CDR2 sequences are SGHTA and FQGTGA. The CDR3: CASSLQTDGEQFF. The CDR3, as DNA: TGTGCCAGCAGCTTACAGACAGATGGTGAGCAGTTCTTC.

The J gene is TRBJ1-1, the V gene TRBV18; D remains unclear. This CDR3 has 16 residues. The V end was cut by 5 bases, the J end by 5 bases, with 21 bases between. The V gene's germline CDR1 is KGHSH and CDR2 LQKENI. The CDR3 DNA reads TGTGCCAGCTCAGTGGACCGGCGGGGAGGAAAAACTGAAGCTTTCTTT. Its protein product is CASSVDRRGGKTEAFF. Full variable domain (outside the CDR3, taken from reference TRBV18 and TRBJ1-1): NAGVMQNPRHLVRRRGQEARLRCSPMKGHSHVYWYRQLPEEGLKFMVYLQKENIIDESGMPKERFSAEFPKEGPSILRIQQVVRGDSAAYFCASSVDRRGGKTEAFFGQGTRLTVV.

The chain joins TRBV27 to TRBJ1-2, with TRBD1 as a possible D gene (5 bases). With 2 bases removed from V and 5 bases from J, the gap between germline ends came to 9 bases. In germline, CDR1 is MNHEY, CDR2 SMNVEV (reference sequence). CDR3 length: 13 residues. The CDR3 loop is CASSLNQGYGYTF. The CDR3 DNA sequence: TGTGCCAGCAGTTTAAATCAGGGTTATGGCTACACCTTC.

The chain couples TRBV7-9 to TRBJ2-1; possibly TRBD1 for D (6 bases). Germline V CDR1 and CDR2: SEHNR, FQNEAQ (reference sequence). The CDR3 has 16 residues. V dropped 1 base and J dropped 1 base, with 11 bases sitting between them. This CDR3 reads CASSLETGQSYNEQFF. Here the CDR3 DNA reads TGTGCCAGCAGCTTAGAGACGGGACAATCCTACAATGAGCAGTTCTTC. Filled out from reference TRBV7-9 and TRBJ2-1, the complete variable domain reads DTGVSQNPRHKITKRGQNVTFRCDPISEHNRLYWYRQTLGQGPEFLTYFQNEAQLEKSRLLSDRFSAERPKGSFSTLEIQRTEQGDSAMYLCASSLETGQSYNEQFFGPGTRLTVL.

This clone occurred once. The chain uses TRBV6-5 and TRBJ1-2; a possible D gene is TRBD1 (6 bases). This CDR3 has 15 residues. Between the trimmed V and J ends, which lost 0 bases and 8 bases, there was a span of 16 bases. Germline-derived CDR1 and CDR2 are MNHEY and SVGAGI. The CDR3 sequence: CASSYSGQFSMGYTF. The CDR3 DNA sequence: TGTGCCAGCAGTTACTCCGGACAGTTCTCTATGGGCTACACCTTC.

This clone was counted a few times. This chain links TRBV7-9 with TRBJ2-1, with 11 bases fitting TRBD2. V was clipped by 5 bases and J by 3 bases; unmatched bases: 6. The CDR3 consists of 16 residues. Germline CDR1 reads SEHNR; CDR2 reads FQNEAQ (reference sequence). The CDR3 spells CASSPSGRPYYNEQFF. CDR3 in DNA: TGTGCCAGCAGCCCTAGCGGGAGGCCCTACTACAATGAGCAGTTCTTC.

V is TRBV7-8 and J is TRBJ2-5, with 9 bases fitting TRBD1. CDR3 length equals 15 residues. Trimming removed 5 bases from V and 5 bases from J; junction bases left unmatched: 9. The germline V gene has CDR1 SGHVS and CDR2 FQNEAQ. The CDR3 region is CASSPLMTGGETQYF. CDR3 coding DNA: TGTGCCAGCAGCCCACTTATGACAGGGGGGGAGACCCAGTACTTC.

The CDR3 DNA reads as TGTGCCAGCAGTTACTCGATTTACTACACAGATACGCAGTATTTT. Protein product: CASSYSIYYTDTQYF. The gene calls are TRBV6-6 and TRBJ2-3; D ambiguous. The V gene lost 0 bases and the J gene lost 2 bases, with 9 bases spanning the gap. This CDR3 has 15 residues. From germline, CDR1 is MNHNY and CDR2 SVGAGI (reference sequence).